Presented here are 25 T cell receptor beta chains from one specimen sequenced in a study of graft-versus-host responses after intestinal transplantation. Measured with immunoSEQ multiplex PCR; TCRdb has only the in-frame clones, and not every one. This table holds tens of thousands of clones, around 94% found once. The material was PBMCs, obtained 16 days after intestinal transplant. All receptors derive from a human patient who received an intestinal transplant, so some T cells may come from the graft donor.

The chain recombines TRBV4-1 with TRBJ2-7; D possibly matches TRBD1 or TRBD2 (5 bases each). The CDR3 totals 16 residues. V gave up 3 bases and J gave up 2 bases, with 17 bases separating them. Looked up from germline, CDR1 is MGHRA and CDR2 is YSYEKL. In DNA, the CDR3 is TGCGCCAGCAGCCAGGGGGAAGGGACGGAGCCCTACGAGCAGTACTTC. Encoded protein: CASSQGEGTEPYEQYF.

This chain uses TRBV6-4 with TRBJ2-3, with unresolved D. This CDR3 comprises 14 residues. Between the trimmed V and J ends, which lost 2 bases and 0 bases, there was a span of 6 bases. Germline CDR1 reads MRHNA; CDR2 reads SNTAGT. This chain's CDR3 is CASSDKGSTDTQYF. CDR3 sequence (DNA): TGTGCCAGCAGTGACAAGGGCAGCACAGATACGCAGTATTTT.

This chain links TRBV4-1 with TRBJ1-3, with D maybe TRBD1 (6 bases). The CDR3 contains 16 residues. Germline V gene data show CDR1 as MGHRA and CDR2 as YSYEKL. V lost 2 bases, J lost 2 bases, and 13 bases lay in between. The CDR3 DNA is TGCGCCAGCAGCCAACTCGACAGGACGCCTGGAAACACCATATATTTT. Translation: CASSQLDRTPGNTIYF.

The CDR3 protein is CASSLTSGSYEQYF. The DNA of the CDR3 is TGTGCCAGCAGCTTAACTAGCGGCTCCTACGAGCAGTACTTC. The chain uses TRBV7-3 and TRBJ2-7, with a tentative D call TRBD2 (6 bases). Trimming took off 0 bases at V and 0 bases at J, with 6 bases between the two ends. The CDR3 covers 14 residues. Germline V gives CDR1 SGHTA, CDR2 FQGTGA.

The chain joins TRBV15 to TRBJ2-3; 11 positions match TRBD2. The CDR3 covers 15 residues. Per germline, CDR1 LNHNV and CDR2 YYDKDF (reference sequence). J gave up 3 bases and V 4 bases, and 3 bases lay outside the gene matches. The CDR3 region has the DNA TGTGCCACCAGCAAACTAGCGGGAGTAACAGATACGCAGTATTTT. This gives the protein CATSKLAGVTDTQYF.

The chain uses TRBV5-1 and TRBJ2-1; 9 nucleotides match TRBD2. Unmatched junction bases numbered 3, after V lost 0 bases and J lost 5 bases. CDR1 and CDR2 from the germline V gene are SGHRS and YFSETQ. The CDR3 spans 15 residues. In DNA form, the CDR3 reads TGCGCCAGCAGCTTGGGGCTAGCGGGAAACAATGAGCAGTTCTTC. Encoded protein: CASSLGLAGNNEQFF.

For the CDR3, the DNA is TGTGCCAGCAGCTTAATCCGGGGAGCTCCCAGCAAATACAATGAGCAGTTCTTC. Its translation is CASSLIRGAPSKYNEQFF. The V and J genes are TRBV7-9 and TRBJ2-1; possible D gene TRBD2, 5 bases. CDR1 is SEHNR, CDR2 FQNEAQ, per germline (reference sequence). Trimming shortened V by 2 bases and J by 4 bases, and 21 bases separated the two germline ends. The CDR3 runs 18 residues.

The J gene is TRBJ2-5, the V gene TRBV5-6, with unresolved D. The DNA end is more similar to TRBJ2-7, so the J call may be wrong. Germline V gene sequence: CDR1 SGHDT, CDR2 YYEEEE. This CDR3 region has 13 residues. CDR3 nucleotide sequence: TGTGCCAGCAGCTTCGGCAGGCCCTACGAGCAGTACTTC. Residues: CASSFGRPYEQYF.

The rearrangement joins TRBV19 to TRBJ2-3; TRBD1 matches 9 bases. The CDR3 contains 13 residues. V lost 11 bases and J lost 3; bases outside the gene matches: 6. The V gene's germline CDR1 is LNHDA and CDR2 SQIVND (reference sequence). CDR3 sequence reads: CAASDRGTDTQYF. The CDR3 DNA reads TGTGCCGCTTCGGACAGGGGAACAGATACGCAGTATTTT.

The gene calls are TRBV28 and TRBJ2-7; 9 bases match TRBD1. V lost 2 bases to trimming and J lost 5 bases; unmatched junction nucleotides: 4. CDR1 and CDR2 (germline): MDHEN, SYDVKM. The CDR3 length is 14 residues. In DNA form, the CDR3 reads TGTGCCAGCAGTTTAACCGGGACAGGGAACGAGCAGTACTTC. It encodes CASSLTGTGNEQYF.

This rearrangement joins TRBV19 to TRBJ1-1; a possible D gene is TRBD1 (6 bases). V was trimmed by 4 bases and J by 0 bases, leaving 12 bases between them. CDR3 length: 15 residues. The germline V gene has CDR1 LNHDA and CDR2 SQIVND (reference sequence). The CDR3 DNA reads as TGTGCCAGTAGTACTTCACAGGGACTGAACACTGAAGCTTTCTTT. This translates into CASSTSQGLNTEAFF. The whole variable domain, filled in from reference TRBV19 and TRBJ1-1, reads DGGITQSPKYLFRKEGQNVTLSCEQNLNHDAMYWYRQDPGQGLRLIYYSQIVNDFQKGDIAEGYSVSREKKESFPLTVTSAQKNPTAFYLCASSTSQGLNTEAFFGQGTRLTVV.

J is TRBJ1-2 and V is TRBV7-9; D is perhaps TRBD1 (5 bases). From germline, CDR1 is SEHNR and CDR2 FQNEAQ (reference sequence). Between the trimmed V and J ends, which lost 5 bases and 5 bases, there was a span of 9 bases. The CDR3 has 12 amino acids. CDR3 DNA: TGTGCCAGCAGCCTCGGGACTTATGGCTACACCTTC. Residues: CASSLGTYGYTF.

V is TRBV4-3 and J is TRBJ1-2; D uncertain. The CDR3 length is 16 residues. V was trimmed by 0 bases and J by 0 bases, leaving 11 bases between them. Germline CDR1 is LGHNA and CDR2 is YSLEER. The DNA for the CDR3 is TGCGCCAGCAGCCAAGATAACACAGCTACTAACTATGGCTACACCTTC. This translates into CASSQDNTATNYGYTF.

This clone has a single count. The CDR3 coding sequence is TGTGCCAGCAGCCCCGGGATAAGACAGGGCGCTAATGAAAAACTGTTTTTT. As protein: CASSPGIRQGANEKLFF. The chain uses TRBV7-2 and TRBJ1-4; the match to TRBD1 covers 7 bases. Looked up from germline, CDR1 is SGHTA and CDR2 is FQGNSA. The CDR3 is 17 amino acids. The V gene end was trimmed by 5 bases and the J gene end by 3 bases; junction bases not matched to a gene: 12.

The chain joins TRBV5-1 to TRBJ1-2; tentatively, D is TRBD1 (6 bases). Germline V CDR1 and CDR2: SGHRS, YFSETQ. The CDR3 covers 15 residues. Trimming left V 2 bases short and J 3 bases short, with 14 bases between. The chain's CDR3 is CASSFTGYLDYGYTF. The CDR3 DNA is TGCGCCAGCAGCTTCACAGGGTATTTGGACTATGGCTACACCTTC.

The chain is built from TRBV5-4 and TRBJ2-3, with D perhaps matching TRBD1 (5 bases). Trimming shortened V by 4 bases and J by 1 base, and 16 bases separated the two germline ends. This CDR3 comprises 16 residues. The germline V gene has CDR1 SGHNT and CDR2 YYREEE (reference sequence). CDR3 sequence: CASSTGPRGGTDTQYF. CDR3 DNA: TGTGCCAGCAGCACAGGACCCCGAGGAGGCACAGATACGCAGTATTTT.

The CDR3 protein is CASSPGVTRTDISYGYTF. As DNA, the CDR3 is TGTGCCAGCTCACCCGGGGTGACGCGGACAGACATTAGCTATGGCTACACCTTC. The rearrangement uses TRBV18 and TRBJ1-2; D possibly corresponds to TRBD1 (6 bases). Germline CDR1 is KGHSH and CDR2 is LQKENI. V lost 3 bases, J lost 4 bases, and 24 bases lay in between. There are 18 residues in the CDR3.

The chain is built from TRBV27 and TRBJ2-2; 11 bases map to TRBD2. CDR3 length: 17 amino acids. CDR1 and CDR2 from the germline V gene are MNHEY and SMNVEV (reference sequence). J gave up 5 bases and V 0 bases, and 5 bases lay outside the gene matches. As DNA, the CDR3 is TGTGCCAGCAGTTTATCGCAACTAGCGGGAGATACCGGGGAGCTGTTTTTT. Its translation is CASSLSQLAGDTGELFF.

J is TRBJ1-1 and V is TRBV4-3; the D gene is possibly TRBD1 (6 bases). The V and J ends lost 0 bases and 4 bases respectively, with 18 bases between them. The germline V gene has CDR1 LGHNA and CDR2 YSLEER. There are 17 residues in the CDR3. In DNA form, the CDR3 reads TGCGCCAGCAGCCAAGAAAGTGTCAGGGGAGTCATCACTGAAGCTTTCTTT. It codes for CASSQESVRGVITEAFF.

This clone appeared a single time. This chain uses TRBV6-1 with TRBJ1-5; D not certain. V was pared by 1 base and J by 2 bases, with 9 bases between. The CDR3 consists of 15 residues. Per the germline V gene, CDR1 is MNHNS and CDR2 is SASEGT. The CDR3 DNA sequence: TGTGCCAGCAGTGAAGGACCCTCGGGCAATCAGCCCCAGCATTTT. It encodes CASSEGPSGNQPQHF.

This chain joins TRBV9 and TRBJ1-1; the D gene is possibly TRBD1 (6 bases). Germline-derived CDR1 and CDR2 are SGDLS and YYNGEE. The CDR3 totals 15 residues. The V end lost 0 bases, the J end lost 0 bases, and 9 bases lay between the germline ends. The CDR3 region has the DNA TGTGCCAGCAGCGTAGCCGGGGGCTTGAACACTGAAGCTTTCTTT. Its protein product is CASSVAGGLNTEAFF.

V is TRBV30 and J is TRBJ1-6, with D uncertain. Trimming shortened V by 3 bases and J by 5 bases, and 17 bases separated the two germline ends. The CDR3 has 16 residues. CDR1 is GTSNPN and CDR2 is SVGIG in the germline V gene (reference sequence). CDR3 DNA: TGTGCCTGGAGACTCTTTCACGCAGCAGATAATTCACCCCTCCACTTT. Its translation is CAWRLFHAADNSPLHF.

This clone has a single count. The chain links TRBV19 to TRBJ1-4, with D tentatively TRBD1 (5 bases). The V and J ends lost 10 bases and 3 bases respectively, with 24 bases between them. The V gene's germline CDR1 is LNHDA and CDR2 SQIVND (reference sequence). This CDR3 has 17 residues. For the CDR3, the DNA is TGTGCCACCGCGTCGGGGGGGGGACCGCCAGCTAATGAAAAACTGTTTTTT. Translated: CATASGGGPPANEKLFF.

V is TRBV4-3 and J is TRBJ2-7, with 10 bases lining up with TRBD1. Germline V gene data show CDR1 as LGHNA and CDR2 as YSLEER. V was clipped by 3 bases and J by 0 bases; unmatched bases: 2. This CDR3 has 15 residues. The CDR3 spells CASSQRTGGSYEQYF. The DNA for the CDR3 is TGCGCCAGCAGCCAGAGGACAGGGGGCTCCTACGAGCAGTACTTC.

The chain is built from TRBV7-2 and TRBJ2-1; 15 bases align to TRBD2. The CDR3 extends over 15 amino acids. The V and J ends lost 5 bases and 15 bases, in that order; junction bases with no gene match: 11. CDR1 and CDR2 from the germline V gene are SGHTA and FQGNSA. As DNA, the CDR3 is TGTGCCAGCAGCAAACGGACTAGCGGGAGGGATGTCGCGTTCTTC. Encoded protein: CASSKRTSGRDVAFF.